This T cell receptor beta chain was found in a study of beta chain features in type 1 diabetes (dated by TCRdb to the late 2010s). For context, the study as a whole: Mean age, gender distribution, total cell number and subset yield were not different between patients and healthy donors. Whereas all 28 donors provided naive and central memory subsets, regulatory and stem cell-like memory subsets were isolated from just 8 patients and roughly eight healthy donors. The study compared TCRB repertoires of sorted circulating CD4+ T cell subsets between recently diagnosed type 1 diabetes patients and matched healthy donors. A total of about 110,000,000 sorted cells were examined across all samples, and a strong correlation was observed between cell number per subset and RNA yield.

The research as a whole found: Naive, central memory and regulatory TCRB repertoires appeared to be more similar among patients than among healthy donors. Shorter templates might have been favored by PCR, but patient and control samples were amplified and corrected together, so both groups would have been affected equally by any skew. Patients with type 1 diabetes made fewer insertions and deleted more nucleotides at VDJ recombination sites, implying thymic rearrangement abnormalities. Because cDNA was sequenced instead of genomic DNA, highly expressing activated cells could be over-represented, though the groups showed no difference in activation or CD3 levels. In all four CD4+ subsets, TCRB CDR3 length was moderately but significantly shorter in type 1 diabetes patients. Only small numbers of individuals were included in the HLA sub-analyses, which left unresolved whether HLA type had any influence on TCRB rearrangement.

Each donor gave one peripheral blood draw, approximately 100 mL on average, collected into heparinised tubes. Naive, central memory, regulatory and stem cell-like memory CD4+ T cells were sorted on a BD FACSAria II using a panel including CD45RO, CCR7, CD25, CD127, CD95 and CD27. A purity above 95% was achieved for all sorted populations. Right away, PBMCs were isolated by Lymphoprep density gradient centrifugation and were stained directly, with no culture step. To minimize batch effects, samples were stained and sorted in pairs, one healthy donor with one patient per experiment. Reading the germline V gene gives CDR1 SGHAT and CDR2 FQNNGV. Counted from cysteine to phenylalanine, this CDR3 has 13 amino acids. The retained sequence is limited to the CDR3, 39 bases, with the frame set at the first base. V gives up 1 base and J gives up 1 base, and the segment between their germline ends measures 3 bases.

Of note for this clone: This receptor's antigen is unknown. Per-base qualities were not stored, and no clone one base away is much larger. This specimen includes other DNA sequences encoding the same CDR3.

The High Capacity cDNA Reverse Transcription Kit was used to reverse transcribe all of the isolated RNA, meaning that expressed TCRB transcripts were what got sequenced. Deep immunoSEQ sequencing was performed on naive, central memory and regulatory T cell samples, with an average of roughly 3.3 million total reads per sample. Sorted cells were lysed in RLT buffer, and RNA was extracted using DNase-treated RNeasy Micro or Mini kits according to cell number. Each cell subset was processed separately to prevent cross-contamination, with patient and healthy donor samples processed together. TCRB sequences were amplified from cDNA with the immunoSEQ multiplex PCR, producing 87-bp fragments spanning the CDR3 region. The amplicons were sequenced using the Illumina HiSeq platform. Under the source paper's analysis protocol: PCR bias was computationally corrected using synthetic template baselines, reads within Hamming distance 2 were collapsed, and singletons that could not be merged were discarded. Reads were aligned to IMGT to assign V, D and J genes, CDR3 length, and insertions or deletions at six rearrangement sites. Within each subset, clonotype counts were normalized to the number of sorted cells before true diversity and Gini coefficients were calculated with the tcR R package. The overlap coefficient, calculated on TCRB nucleotide sequences, was used to quantify repertoire sharing. Out-of-frame TCRB sequences from naive cells were analyzed as a proxy for the pre-selection repertoire. TCRdb provides this immuneACCESS table in a form limited to in-frame rearrangements. Some clones are lacking; in checked studies, under half of them reflect an unresolved V gene, and why the rest are absent is not known. V and J calls and clone size are as listed in that table; D and trimming were resolved from the DNA. The sample table holds 250,000 to 350,000 clones, of which over 11% were seen once. The ten biggest clones cover around 0.016% of the sample.

This sequence uses TRBV11-2 and TRBJ2-3; the D gene remains uncertain. Sequencing used naive CD4+ T cells from blood. In light of the paper, this sample's cell subset or site label describes: true naive CD4+ T cells. The source is a man between 25 and 39 years old with type 1 diabetes. The sequenced DNA: TGTGCCAGCAGCTTAGCGGGCACAGATACGCAGTATTTT. This translates into CASSLAGTDTQYF. With the rest looked up from the reference TRBV11-2 and TRBJ2-3 genes rather than sequenced, the full variable domain is EAGVAQSPRYKIIEKRQSVAFWCNPISGHATLYWYQQILGQGPKLLIQFQNNGVVDDSQLPKDRFSAERLKGVDSTLKIQPAKLEDSAVYLCASSLAGTDTQYFGPGTRLTVL.